Listed here are 15 T cell receptor beta chains from one sample, sequenced in a study of T cell repertoires in cytomegalovirus infection. Antigens of these TCRs are unknown. TCRdb passed the reads through MiXCR, listing each CDR3 protein once. The table includes approximately 390,000 distinct CDR3 sequences, nearly 35% detected once. Sequencing used cultured PBMCs, obtained from culture after CMV antigen stimulation. The source of these receptors is a human donor in good health (CMV status not recorded). Some clones in this sample may be carry-over from other donors' samples.

The chain uses TRBV7-2 and TRBJ2-7; the match to TRBD2 covers 9 bases. Germline V gives CDR1 SGHTA, CDR2 FQGNSA. V shed 1 base, J shed 3 bases, and the junction held 13 bases outside the gene matches. CDR3 length equals 18 residues. The CDR3 coding sequence is TGTGCCAGCAGCTTAGAGGTTAGCGGGAGTAGCATTGTCTACGAGCAGTACTTC. Translating it yields CASSLEVSGSSIVYEQYF.

This clonotype occurred a few times. The V call is TRBV19, the J call TRBJ2-6; 7 bases match TRBD2. Germline loops: CDR1 LNHDA, CDR2 SQIVND (reference sequence). The CDR3 loop spans 15 amino acids. After removal of 7 bases from V and 0 bases from J, the junction contained 3 bases not matched to a gene. CDR3 loop: CASTGGTSGANVLTF. CDR3 coding DNA: TGTGCCAGTACGGGGGGAACCTCTGGGGCCAACGTCCTGACTTTC. Combining the CDR3 with reference TRBV19 and TRBJ2-6 gives the whole variable domain DGGITQSPKYLFRKEGQNVTLSCEQNLNHDAMYWYRQDPGQGLRLIYYSQIVNDFQKGDIAEGYSVSREKKESFPLTVTSAQKNPTAFYLCASTGGTSGANVLTFGAGSRLTVL.

V and J are TRBV7-8 and TRBJ1-5; D uncertain. V shed 1 base and J shed 3 bases, with 13 bases lying between them. The CDR3 is 16 amino acids. The germline CDR1 and CDR2 sequences are SGHVS and FQNEAQ. DNA of the CDR3: TGTGCCAGCAGCTTAGAAGCTGGGTTTCACAATCAGCCCCAGCATTTT. Protein: CASSLEAGFHNQPQHF.

The chain combines TRBV4-1 with TRBJ2-7; TRBD2 aligns across 8 bases. Germline CDR1 and CDR2: MGHRA and YSYEKL. The CDR3 has 15 amino acids. The CDR3: CASSQDQSGSYEQHV. DNA of the CDR3: TGCGCCAGCAGCCAAGATCAGAGCGGGAGTTACGAGCAGCACGTC.

The chain recombines TRBV20-1 with TRBJ2-5, with D possibly being TRBD2 (6 bases). The CDR3 runs to 18 residues. Germline V lookup: CDR1 DFQATT, CDR2 SNEGSKA (reference sequence). Trimming took off 0 bases at V and 2 bases at J, with 22 bases between the two ends. As DNA, the CDR3 is TGCAGTGCTAGAGACGGGACTGCTTTTGGAGGGTCACAAGAGACCCAGTACTTC. This sequence encodes CSARDGTAFGGSQETQYF.

This sequence joins TRBV7-2 and TRBJ2-1; unclear D gene. The CDR3 contains 15 residues. Germline-derived CDR1 and CDR2 are SGHTA and FQGNSA. The germline V and J ends were trimmed by 5 bases and 0 bases, with 11 bases remaining between them. The CDR3, as DNA: TGTGCCAGCAGCCCGGTTCATGACTCCTACAATGAGCAGTTCTTC. This sequence encodes CASSPVHDSYNEQFF.

The chain joins TRBV19 to TRBJ1-2, with 8 bases lining up with TRBD1. V gave up 3 bases and J gave up 6 bases; unmatched junction bases: 6. Germline V CDR1 and CDR2: LNHDA, SQIVND (reference sequence). CDR3 length equals 14 residues. The CDR3: CASSIGQGAHGYTF. In DNA form, the CDR3 reads TGTGCCAGTAGTATCGGCCAGGGGGCGCATGGCTACACCTTC.

For the CDR3, the DNA is TGTGCCAGCAGTTTCGCAAGCGGGACAGGAAGATTCATGAACACTGAAGCTTTCTTT. Its protein product is CASSFASGTGRFMNTEAFF. The gene calls are TRBV12-3 or TRBV12-4 and TRBJ1-1; 8 bases are a match to TRBD1. J lost 0 bases, V lost 3 bases, and 15 bases had no gene match. CDR3 length: 19 amino acids.

As regards this clonotype: This sequence may be a read error, since a much larger clone differs from it by one base. This chain connects TRBV4-3 to TRBJ1-1; no definite D call. CDR1 is LGHNA, CDR2 YSLEER, per germline. The CDR3 spans 14 residues. CDR3 sequence (DNA): TGCGCCAGCAGCCAAGCCCCGGAGAACACTGAAGCTTTGTTT. The encoded protein is CASSQAPENTEALF.

The rearrangement links TRBV11-2 to TRBJ2-1, with D uncertain. Trimming cost V 3 bases and J 1 base, with 10 bases left between them. CDR1 and CDR2 from the germline V gene are SGHAT and FQNNGV. The CDR3 runs 15 residues. CDR3 sequence: CASSFPQESYNEQFF. The CDR3 DNA is TGTGCCAGCAGCTTCCCTCAAGAATCCTACAATGAGCAGTTCTTC.

At least ten counts were recorded for this clonotype. The chain links TRBV7-8 to TRBJ1-6, with 7 bases aligning to TRBD1. CDR1 and CDR2 (germline): SGHVS, FQNEAQ. This CDR3 is built from 17 residues. Trimming cost V 0 bases and J 5 bases; bases outside gene matches: 7. Written as DNA, the CDR3 is TGTGCCAGCAGCTTAGCGACAGGGAACCACAATAATTCACCCCTCCACTTT. Residues: CASSLATGNHNNSPLHF.

The rearrangement joins TRBV20-1 to TRBJ1-1; 7 bases line up with TRBD1. CDR3 length: 13 amino acids. The germline V gene encodes CDR1 DFQATT and CDR2 SNEGSKA (reference sequence). The trim removed 0 bases at V and 5 bases at J, leaving 3 bases unmatched. Written as DNA, the CDR3 is TGCAGTGCTAGAGATCACAGGGGTACTGAAGCTTTCTTT. This codes for CSARDHRGTEAFF.

This clonotype was detected a few times. The chain combines TRBV18 with TRBJ2-7; D perhaps matches TRBD1 (6 bases). V dropped 6 bases and J dropped 6 bases, with 12 bases sitting between them. Germline V CDR1 and CDR2: KGHSH, LQKENI. The CDR3 is 12 residues long. The CDR3 here is CASSYRASEQYV. CDR3 sequence (DNA): TGTGCCAGCTCTTACAGGGCGAGCGAGCAGTACGTC.

The chain recombines TRBV29-1 with TRBJ2-7; D might be TRBD1 (5 bases). This CDR3 region has 11 residues. Trimming shortened V by 4 bases and J by 5 bases, and 9 bases separated the two germline ends. Germline V CDR1 and CDR2: SQVTM, ANQGSEA. The CDR3 region is CSVAQAHEQYF. For the CDR3, the DNA is TGCAGCGTTGCACAGGCCCACGAGCAGTACTTC.

There are a few counts of this clonotype. The chain joins TRBV7-9 to TRBJ1-4, with 7 positions matching TRBD1. V shed 6 bases and J 4 bases; nucleotides not matched to a gene: 11. The CDR3 extends over 16 amino acids. Germline V gene sequence: CDR1 SEHNR, CDR2 FQNEAQ (reference sequence). As DNA, the CDR3 is TGTGCCAGCAGTTCCCCCGGGGACAGCGATAATGAAAAACTGTTTTTT. It translates to CASSSPGDSDNEKLFF. The variable domain in full, completed from reference TRBV7-9 and TRBJ1-4, reads DTGVSQNPRHKITKRGQNVTFRCDPISEHNRLYWYRQTLGQGPEFLTYFQNEAQLEKSRLLSDRFSAERPKGSFSTLEIQRTEQGDSAMYLCASSSPGDSDNEKLFFGSGTQLSVL.